This TCR beta chain was retrieved from a study of blood T cell repertoires in COVID-19 (dated by TCRdb to the early 2020s). About the study as a whole: Samples covering the acute and convalescent phases of COVID-19 were provided by collaborators in the United States, Italy and Spain. The prospective study material was composed of cDNA or gDNA derived from T cells, B-cell-depleted T cells, or PBMCs. The dataset comprised deeply sampled blood TCRbeta repertoires from subjects exposed to, actively infected with, or recovered from COVID-19. The repertoires were made available in a free public database intended to serve as a resource for research on the immune response to SARS-CoV-2. Samples were obtained from the ongoing ImmuneRACE study (first 160 participants) and from 950 to 1,500 subjects provided by 6 global collaborators. Nearly every sample came with metadata listing a de-identified subject ID, COVID-19 status, age in years and sex. HLA class I and class II types, where available, came from metadata supplied by the sample provider rather than from assay-based typing.

Study-wide findings and limitations: How much clinical and demographic metadata was included differed by source and by participant, and the metadata was provided uncurated.

As for this clone: Its binding antigen is unknown. No base quality values were provided; no much bigger clone lies one nucleotide off.

There are 15 amino acids in the CDR3, from cysteine to phenylalanine inclusive. The entry retains the CDR3 DNA only, 45 bases that are in frame from base 1. CDR1 and CDR2, looked up from the germline V gene, are SGHRS and YFSETQ. V is shortened by 0 bases, J by 4 bases, and the region joining them spans 11 bases. At one collaborating source in Seattle, patients were enrolled during active infection and were followed longitudinally through the course of disease. Whole blood was collected in K2EDTA tubes by collaborating institutions according to the institutions' own protocols. Collaborator samples were shipped for TCRbeta analysis as frozen whole blood, isolated PBMCs, or DNA extracted from either sample type. The immunoSEQ Assay, a bias-controlled multiplex PCR, was used to amplify TCRbeta CDR3 regions from genomic DNA. Per the authors' processing: The number of nucleated cells in each sample was estimated by amplification of reference gene primers within the assay. To quantify the absolute abundance of each unique TCRbeta CDR3 rearrangement, sequence reads were collapsed and filtered. For each sample, productive Simpson clonality was calculated as the square root of Simpson's diversity index across productive rearrangements. Held by TCRdb, this immuneACCESS table contains in-frame sequences only and omits some clones. Under half of the omission traces to an unresolved V gene where checked; the cause of the rest is unknown. V and J calls and clone size are copied from that table; D and trimming were computed from the DNA. The sample includes about 420,000 clones, with 85% to 90% observed a single time. Of the sample, approximately 0.92% is held by the ten largest clones.

This clonotype was obtained from a man aged 18 to 30 with COVID-19, enrolled during active disease. The specimen sequenced was peripheral blood. The chain links TRBV5-1 with TRBJ2-1, and the D gene may be TRBD2, 5 bases matching. In nucleotide form, the sequence is TGCGCCAGCAGCTTGGTGGTGTCGGGGTACAATGAGCAGTTCTTC. It translates as CASSLVVSGYNEQFF.